This T cell receptor (beta chain) is from a study of tumor-infiltrating lymphocytes in primary liver carcinoma. V dropped 0 bases and J dropped 5; count of bases not matched to a gene: 3. Germline V gene data show CDR1 as SGHRS and CDR2 as YFSETQ. The CDR3 contains 15 residues. Both RNA and DNA were isolated together from roughly 20-30 mg of bulk tissue that had not been sorted. A constant-region primer served to make TCR beta cDNA from roughly 480 ng total RNA. The TCR beta library was amplified through three nested multiplex PCR rounds in a modified ARM-PCR procedure. Investigators reported that the first two PCR rounds, at 10 cycles each, used TRBV1-TRBV30 forward primers with a C-beta reverse primer. One entry per CDR3 protein results from TCRdb running MiXCR on the multiplex PCR reads. Here the sample spans over 95,000 distinct CDR3 sequences, more than 65% being singletons.

This TCR came from a woman in her fifties or sixties with primary liver carcinoma and hepatitis B virus infection. The sample consisted of liver tumor tissue from sampling region 5. The sample's subset: tumor region T5, tumor centre. V is TRBV5-1 and J is TRBJ2-1; the match to TRBD1 covers 9 bases. The CDR3, as DNA: TGCGCCAGCAGCTTGGCCGGGACAGGGAACAATGAGCAGTTCTTC. It is translated as CASSLAGTGNNEQFF.